The TCR beta chain under discussion was sequenced for a study of T cell responses to AZD1222 COVID-19 vaccine (dated by TCRdb to the early 2020s). Context from the whole study: Because spike-specific TCR depth and breadth did not differ between the two schedules, AZD1222 recipients who got a second dose at roughly 4 weeks were pooled with those who got a second dose at roughly 12 weeks. Trial participants were enrolled into age subgroups of 18-55, 56-69 and 70-plus years, which contained about 150, 28 and 57 TCR-sequenced participants, respectively. A total of 230 to 250 trial participants underwent TCR sequencing, of whom 207 had received two doses of AZD1222 and 26 had received two doses of the MenACWY control vaccine.

The CDR3 regions of human TCRbeta chains were analyzed by immunosequencing. The paper's processing steps were these. Repertoire TCRs were checked for matches against a reference library of SARS-CoV-2-specific TCRs that had been generated using the MIRA antigen-specificity platform. Breadth was defined as the fraction of unique TCRs that were SARS-CoV-2-associated, and depth was defined as the fraction of total T cells that were SARS-CoV-2-associated. Each spike-specific TCR was assigned to its reactive spike region and to a CD4 or CD8 class using the MIRA data. Log10-transformed breadth and depth values were compared by one-way ANOVA with Sidak's multiple comparisons tests. TCRdb mirrors the immuneACCESS table, restricted to in-frame sequences. Some clones are absent from its copies; in checked studies, under half trace to an unresolved V gene, and the reason for the others is unknown. Clone size and the V and J calls come from that table; the DNA yielded D and trimming. Here the sample has about 120,000 clones; more than 70% occur a single time. Roughly 10% of the sample is in the top ten clones.

The time point label here, explained by the study, means: baseline before first vaccination. Samples from vaccinated people were obtained from the UK trials COV001 and COV002, which included a single-blind randomized controlled phase 2/3 trial of AZD1222 (ChAdOx1 nCoV-19) in healthy adults. For TCRbeta chain sequencing, PBMC samples were collected from trial participants at day 0 and at day 28 after the second dose. Regarding this clone: The specificity of this receptor is unknown. No base-level quality is on record; no much larger clone is a single base apart.

The full study reports these points: The vaccine-associated CD4 TCRs covered the entire spike protein, and the dominant responses fell in regions 160-218 and 743-854. Conclusions about previously exposed vaccinees are limited because only 5 or 6 AZD1222 recipients were SARS-CoV-2 seropositive at baseline. A significant rise in spike-specific TCR breadth and depth was observed after two AZD1222 doses relative to day 0 and relative to MenACWY recipients. Reportedly, almost half of the unique spike-specific TCRs recognized epitopes lying outside the regions that are mutated in the B.1.351 and B.1.1.7 variants. Participants were mostly white British, with more females than males. The authors suggested clonal diversity may have been underestimated. The 56-69-year group was small, and its depth increase did not reach significance, likely because of low power. Because no day 14 peak-response samples were available, the repertoires could be characterized only after the peak T cell response.

This sequence was found in an adult in good health. This sample comprised peripheral blood, obtained on day 0 of AZD1222 vaccination.

The encoded CDR3 is CASSLIQGDTEAFF. The nucleotide sequence is given as TGCGCCAGCAGCTTGATACAGGGAGACACTGAAGCTTTCTTT. Recombination joined TRBV5-1 with TRBJ1-1; the D gene is perhaps TRBD1, on 6 matching bases. The germline V gene supplies CDR1 SGHRS and CDR2 YFSETQ. Trimming removed 1 base from V and 3 bases from J, leaving 10 bases between the germline ends. Spanning cysteine to phenylalanine, the CDR3 consists of 14 amino acids. Of all the DNA, just the CDR3 is kept, 42 bases in frame from base 1.